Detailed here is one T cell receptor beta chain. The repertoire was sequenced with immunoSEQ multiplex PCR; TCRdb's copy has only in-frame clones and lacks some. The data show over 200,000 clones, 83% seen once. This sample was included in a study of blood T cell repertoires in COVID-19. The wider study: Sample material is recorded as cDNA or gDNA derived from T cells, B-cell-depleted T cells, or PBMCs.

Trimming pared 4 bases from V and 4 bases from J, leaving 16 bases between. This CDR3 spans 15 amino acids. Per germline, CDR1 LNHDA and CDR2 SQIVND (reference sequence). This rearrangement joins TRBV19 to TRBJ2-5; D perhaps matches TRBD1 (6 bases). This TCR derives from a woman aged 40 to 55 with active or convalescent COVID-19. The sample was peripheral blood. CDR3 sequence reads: CASSTRTDPPETQYF. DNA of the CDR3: TGTGCCAGTAGTACGAGGACAGACCCACCAGAGACCCAGTACTTC.